This TCR beta chain emerged from a study of T cells in Graves' hyperthyroidism and ophthalmopathy. Findings of the study overall: The model made its ophthalmopathy prediction, and onset followed a median about 6 months later.

From RNA transcripts, TCR beta CDR3 regions were amplified. With the HTBI primer set, the TCR CDR3 went through a first round of RT-PCR. One entry per CDR3 protein results from TCRdb running MiXCR on the multiplex PCR reads. The sample includes about 98,000 distinct CDR3 sequences, around 42% of them seen just once. This clonotype was seen only once. Its matching antigen is unknown. Absence of ophthalmopathy progression within 18 months defined stable Graves' hyperthyroidism. The receptor comes from a woman in her thirties with Graves' hyperthyroidism. The sequencing sample was made of peripheral blood or thyroid tissue (not recorded which).

CDR3 sequence: CASSPLSHSTEAFF. CDR3 sequence (DNA): TGTGCCAGCAGCCCGTTGTCTCATAGTACTGAAGCTTTCTTT. The gene calls are TRBV16 and TRBJ1-1; no reliable D call. Germline loops: CDR1 KGHSY, CDR2 FQNENV. Trimming removed 4 bases from V and 5 bases from J, with 14 bases in between. The CDR3 has 14 amino acids. Full variable domain (remainder filled in from reference TRBV16 and TRBJ1-1): GEEVAQTPKHLVRGEGQKAKLYCAPIKGHSYVFWYQQVLKNEFKFLISFQNENVFDETGMPKERFSAKCLPNSPCSLEIQATKLEDSAVYFCASSPLSHSTEAFFGQGTRLTVV.